One sample yielded the 13 T cell receptor beta chains listed below, sequenced in a study of blood T cell repertoires in COVID-19. Data came from immunoSEQ multiplex PCR; TCRdb stores just in-frame clones and leaves some out. The sample consists of 50,000 to 75,000 clones, approximately 93% of them appearing once. The specimen was peripheral blood. Receptors were obtained from a man in his 70s with active COVID-19.

The genes are TRBV7-9 and TRBJ2-5; 8 bases are a match to TRBD1. Germline CDR1 and CDR2: SEHNR and FQNEAQ (reference sequence). J lost 2 bases, V lost 6 bases, and 8 bases had no gene match. The CDR3 contains 15 residues. The CDR3 DNA sequence: TGTGCCAGCAGGCCCGACAGGGACAGGCAAGAGACCCAGTACTTC. Its translation: CASRPDRDRQETQYF.

The chain combines TRBV7-9 with TRBJ1-2, with 8 bases fitting TRBD1. V was pared by 5 bases and J by 7 bases, with 3 bases of the junction left unmatched. The CDR3 has 12 residues. The germline gives CDR1 SEHNR, CDR2 FQNEAQ (reference sequence). The CDR3 nucleotides read TGTGCCAGCAGCCTGGACAGGGTTGGCTACACCTTC. Protein product: CASSLDRVGYTF.

The chain recombines TRBV4-1 with TRBJ2-1; 8 nucleotides align to TRBD1. V was clipped by 1 base and J by 0 bases; unmatched bases: 8. The CDR3 consists of 18 residues. The germline V gene has CDR1 MGHRA and CDR2 YSYEKL. CDR3 region: CASSQAWAGGGSYNEQFF. CDR3 in DNA: TGCGCCAGCAGCCAAGCTTGGGCAGGGGGCGGCTCCTACAATGAGCAGTTCTTC.

The V and J genes are TRBV28 and TRBJ1-5, with 9 nucleotides matching TRBD1. V lost 4 bases to trimming and J lost 6 bases; unmatched junction nucleotides: 4. The CDR3 covers 14 residues. Germline V gene sequence: CDR1 MDHEN, CDR2 SYDVKM. CDR3 DNA: TGTGCCAGCAGTTGGGGACAGGGAAGTCAGCCCCAGCATTTT. It yields the protein CASSWGQGSQPQHF.

The rearrangement links TRBV28 to TRBJ1-4; D gene ambiguous. Germline CDR1 and CDR2: MDHEN and SYDVKM. With 2 bases removed from V and 0 bases from J, the gap between germline ends came to 13 bases. CDR3 length: 17 amino acids. In DNA form, the CDR3 reads TGTGCCAGCAGTTTACAGGCAGGATTCTCAACTAATGAAAAACTGTTTTTT. Translation gives CASSLQAGFSTNEKLFF. The entire variable domain, with the rest obtained from reference TRBV28 and TRBJ1-4, is as follows: DVKVTQSSRYLVKRTGEKVFLECVQDMDHENMFWYRQDPGLGLRLIYFSYDVKMKEKGDIPEGYSVSREKKERFSLILESASTNQTSMYLCASSLQAGFSTNEKLFFGSGTQLSVL.

This chain links TRBV7-9 with TRBJ2-2, with TRBD1 matching 9 bases. From germline, CDR1 is SEHNR and CDR2 FQNEAQ (reference sequence). After removal of 2 bases from V and 0 bases from J, the junction contained 7 bases not matched to a gene. This CDR3 contains 18 residues. The CDR3 DNA is TGTGCCAGCAGCTTACCACCGGGACAGGGCGCGAACACCGGGGAGCTGTTTTTT. Translated: CASSLPPGQGANTGELFF.

V gene TRBV6-5 combines with J gene TRBJ1-6, with D possibly being TRBD1 (6 bases). The germline gives CDR1 MNHEY, CDR2 SVGAGI. Trimming left V 11 bases short and J 9 bases short, with 17 bases between. This CDR3 has 13 amino acids. CDR3 DNA: TGTGCCTCCCAAGGAAGGGGGAGTTCACCCCTCCACTTT. The encoded protein is CASQGRGSSPLHF.

The V and J genes are TRBV7-8 and TRBJ2-7; 7 bases are shared with TRBD1. Germline V gene data show CDR1 as SGHVS and CDR2 as FQNEAQ. Trimming at V came to 2 bases and at J to 5 bases, leaving 9 bases not matched to a gene. The CDR3 totals 15 residues. The CDR3 DNA reads as TGTGCCAGCAGCTTAACCCTGACAGGGATCCACGAGCAGTACTTC. It yields the protein CASSLTLTGIHEQYF.

This clone was seen once. The rearrangement uses TRBV25-1 and TRBJ2-7; weak D call: TRBD1 (6 bases). Trimming removed 6 bases from V and 3 bases from J, with 9 bases in between. The CDR3 length is 12 residues. CDR1 is MGHDK, CDR2 SYGVNS, per germline. CDR3 coding DNA: TGTGCCAGCAGGACAGGAGACTACGAGCAGTACTTC. This translates into CASRTGDYEQYF.

This clone was found once. The chain has TRBV19 and TRBJ1-6; D not certain. The CDR3 has 14 residues. In germline, CDR1 is LNHDA, CDR2 SQIVND (reference sequence). Trimming stripped 7 bases from V and 5 bases from J, with 12 bases between. CDR3 residues: CASKHLLNNSPLHF. The CDR3 bases are TGTGCCAGTAAACATCTACTAAATAATTCACCCCTCCACTTT. The full variable domain, with the rest looked up from reference TRBV19 and TRBJ1-6, is DGGITQSPKYLFRKEGQNVTLSCEQNLNHDAMYWYRQDPGQGLRLIYYSQIVNDFQKGDIAEGYSVSREKKESFPLTVTSAQKNPTAFYLCASKHLLNNSPLHFGNGTRLTVT.

This clone was seen a single time. The chain links TRBV5-1 to TRBJ1-1; a weak D match, TRBD1 (5 bases). V shed 0 bases and J shed 1 base, with 7 bases lying between them. The CDR3 loop spans 14 amino acids. Germline CDR1 SGHRS, CDR2 YFSETQ. The CDR3 is CASSLDRPNTEAFF. CDR3 sequence (DNA): TGCGCCAGCAGCTTGGACAGGCCGAACACTGAAGCTTTCTTT.

This chain connects TRBV24-1 to TRBJ2-1; 9 bases line up with TRBD1. This CDR3 has 16 amino acids. Trimming cost V 4 bases and J 1 base; bases outside gene matches: 4. Looked up from germline, CDR1 is KGHDR and CDR2 is SFDVKD. Written as DNA, the CDR3 is TGTGCCACCAGTGAGATGGGACAGGGTTCCTACAATGAGCAGTTCTTC. Its translation is CATSEMGQGSYNEQFF.

The J gene is TRBJ2-7, the V gene TRBV7-9; the D gene is possibly TRBD1 (6 bases). Trimming pared 1 base from V and 7 bases from J, leaving 11 bases between. CDR1 and CDR2 from the germline V gene are SEHNR and FQNEAQ (reference sequence). The CDR3 has 13 amino acids. The CDR3 spells CASSLETGVEQYV. CDR3 nucleotide sequence: TGTGCCAGCAGCTTAGAGACAGGTGTTGAGCAGTACGTC.